The 24 T cell receptor beta chains reported below all come from one sample, sequenced in a study of blood T cells in healthy people across ages. A second PCR, run for about 6 to 11 cycles, used a sample-barcoded 5' primer plus a J-beta primer mix. One entry per CDR3 protein, called by TCRdb with MiXCR from the 5' RACE reads. Here the sample spans approximately 800,000 distinct CDR3 sequences, under 40% being singletons. The specimen sequenced was blood. These receptors originate from a man younger than 35 in good health.

This clonotype was detected ten times or more. The rearrangement joins TRBV5-8 to TRBJ2-3; D uncertain. V gave up 0 bases and J gave up 1 base, with 6 bases separating them. Germline V gene data show CDR1 as SGHTS and CDR2 as YDEGEE. The CDR3 sequence is 14 residues long. The chain's CDR3 is CASSLELGTDTQYF. The DNA of the CDR3 is TGTGCCAGCAGCTTGGAGTTAGGCACAGATACGCAGTATTTT.

CDR3 sequence reads: CASSQEQGARTEAFF. The CDR3 nucleotides are TGCGCCAGCAGCCAGGAACAGGGGGCGCGGACTGAAGCTTTCTTT. V and J are TRBV4-3 and TRBJ1-1; 9 bases agree with TRBD1. The CDR3 contains 15 residues. Trimming removed 3 bases from V and 5 bases from J; junction bases left unmatched: 7. Per the germline V gene, CDR1 is LGHNA and CDR2 is YSLEER.

The CDR3 sequence: CASSHEGSGTYEQYF. In nucleotides, the CDR3 is TGTGCCAGCAGTCACGAGGGGAGCGGGACCTACGAGCAGTACTTC. V gene TRBV11-1 combines with J gene TRBJ2-7, with 7 bases lining up with TRBD2. J lost 2 bases, V lost 6 bases, and 10 bases had no gene match. CDR1 is SGHAT, CDR2 FQDESV, per germline (reference sequence). The CDR3 is made up of 15 amino acids. Together with reference TRBV11-1 and TRBJ2-7, the CDR3 gives the full variable domain: EAEVAQSPRYKITEKSQAVAFWCDPISGHATLYWYRQILGQGPELLVQFQDESVVDDSQLPKDRFSAERLKGVDSTLKIQPAELGDSAMYLCASSHEGSGTYEQYFGPGTRLTVT.

This clonotype was counted a few times. The chain has TRBV20-1 and TRBJ1-5, with 9 bases fitting TRBD1. CDR1 is DFQATT, CDR2 SNEGSKA, per germline (reference sequence). The CDR3 has 15 residues. V dropped 6 bases and J dropped 4; count of bases not matched to a gene: 10. CDR3 sequence (DNA): TGCAGTGCAAACTCCGGGACAGGGCAGAATCAGCCCCAGCATTTT. Translation: CSANSGTGQNQPQHF.

With regard to this clonotype: A read error may produce the germline difference seen at one junction end. The chain uses TRBV30 and TRBJ1-5; 7 nucleotides line up with TRBD1. CDR3 size: 13 residues. Germline V gene data show CDR1 as GTSNPN and CDR2 as SVGIG (reference sequence). The chain's CDR3 is CVWDGGGGQPQHF. DNA for the CDR3: TGTGTCTGGGACGGAGGGGGCGGGCAGCCCCAGCATTTT.

Here the CDR3 reads CASTHTTRNEQFF. The CDR3 DNA follows: TGTGCCAGCACCCACACCACAAGAAATGAGCAGTTCTTC. V usage is TRBV7-2 and J usage is TRBJ2-1, with D hard to call. The CDR3 is 13 amino acids. Germline CDR1 reads SGHTA; CDR2 reads FQGNSA. V was pared by 7 bases and J by 7 bases, with 14 bases between. The full variable domain, rest sourced from reference TRBV7-2 and TRBJ2-1, is GAGVSQSPSNKVTEKGKDVELRCDPISGHTALYWYRQSLGQGLEFLIYFQGNSAPDKSGLPSDRFSAERTGGSVSTLTIQRTQQEDSAVYLCASTHTTRNEQFFGPGTRLTVL.

This clonotype was seen a few times. The DNA of the CDR3 is TGTGCCAGCAGTTCGACTAGCGGGGTGTACCAAGAGACCCAGTACTTC. Protein sequence: CASSSTSGVYQETQYF. The V and J genes are TRBV12-3 or TRBV12-4 and TRBJ2-5, with 11 bases identical to TRBD2. Trimming at V came to 4 bases and at J to 0 bases, leaving 4 bases not matched to a gene. CDR3 size: 16 residues.

The chain has TRBV14 and TRBJ2-5; the D gene is possibly TRBD1 (7 bases). Germline V gene data show CDR1 as SGHDN and CDR2 as FVKESK. Between the trimmed V and J ends, which lost 3 bases and 6 bases, there was a span of 17 bases. CDR3 length: 15 residues. CDR3 sequence (DNA): TGTGCCAGCAGCCACCGGACAGGACGGGGGAAGACCCAGTACTTC. Amino acids: CASSHRTGRGKTQYF.

J is TRBJ1-3 and V is TRBV7-9; D possibly corresponds to TRBD1 (5 bases). V was shortened by 4 bases and J by 4 bases, with 14 bases between the two germline ends. This CDR3 contains 15 residues. Germline CDR1 SEHNR, CDR2 FQNEAQ (reference sequence). The CDR3 spells CASSYTQVSGNTIYF. CDR3 bases: TGTGCCAGCAGCTACACACAGGTTTCAGGAAACACCATATATTTT. The whole variable domain, remainder taken from reference TRBV7-9 and TRBJ1-3, is DTGVSQNPRHKITKRGQNVTFRCDPISEHNRLYWYRQTLGQGPEFLTYFQNEAQLEKSRLLSDRFSAERPKGSFSTLEIQRTEQGDSAMYLCASSYTQVSGNTIYFGEGSWLTVV.

The gene calls are TRBV5-1 and TRBJ2-7; perhaps TRBD1 as D (6 bases). Trimming pared 1 base from V and 6 bases from J, leaving 11 bases between. The CDR3 has 13 amino acids. Per germline, CDR1 SGHRS and CDR2 YFSETQ. Written as DNA, the CDR3 is TGCGCCAGCAGCTTGAGGGGGTCGGGCGAGCAGTACTTC. Its translation: CASSLRGSGEQYF.

The chain is built from TRBV7-9 and TRBJ1-1; 11 nucleotides line up with TRBD1. J lost 6 bases, V lost 11 bases, and 11 bases had no gene match. Germline values: CDR1 SEHNR, CDR2 FQNEAQ (reference sequence). The CDR3 loop spans 14 amino acids. CDR3 nucleotide sequence: TGTGCCGGCCAGAACCGGGACAGGGGGGCTGAAGCTTTCTTT. It codes for CAGQNRDRGAEAFF. The full variable domain, with the rest looked up from reference TRBV7-9 and TRBJ1-1, is DTGVSQNPRHKITKRGQNVTFRCDPISEHNRLYWYRQTLGQGPEFLTYFQNEAQLEKSRLLSDRFSAERPKGSFSTLEIQRTEQGDSAMYLCAGQNRDRGAEAFFGQGTRLTVV.

The chain recombines TRBV20-1 with TRBJ2-5, with D maybe TRBD2 (7 bases). The V and J ends lost 6 bases and 11 bases respectively, with 28 bases between them. The CDR3 is 15 amino acids. Germline V gives CDR1 DFQATT, CDR2 SNEGSKA (reference sequence). The chain's CDR3 is CSARGKRGALYEQYF. CDR3 nucleotide sequence: TGCAGTGCCCGAGGGAAACGGGGGGCACTCTATGAGCAGTACTTC.

The table lists this clonotype with a few counts. The V and J genes are TRBV6-5 and TRBJ1-4; TRBD1 matches at 7 bases. Germline-derived CDR1 and CDR2 are MNHEY and SVGAGI. Unmatched junction bases numbered 11, after V lost 7 bases and J lost 6 bases. This CDR3 has 15 residues. CDR3 in DNA: TGTGCCAGCAAGCTCCGACAGGGCCACGATGAAAAACTGTTTTTT. This gives the protein CASKLRQGHDEKLFF.

The rearrangement joins TRBV6-2 or TRBV6-3 to TRBJ2-5; maybe TRBD1 (6 bases). The CDR3 totals 13 residues. V dropped 8 bases and J dropped 5 bases, with 15 bases sitting between them. The germline V gene encodes CDR1 MNHEY and CDR2 SVGEGT. DNA of the CDR3: TGTGCCAGCGGGAGAGCAGGGGAGGAGACCCAGTACTTC. Translated: CASGRAGEETQYF.

This clonotype was seen many times. The chain employs TRBV6-2 or TRBV6-3 and TRBJ2-7; TRBD1 agrees at 7 bases. The CDR3 sequence is 14 residues long. V was pared by 5 bases and J by 5 bases, with 9 bases of the junction left unmatched. Germline V gene sequence: CDR1 MNHEY, CDR2 SVGEGT. The DNA for the CDR3 is TGTGCCAGCAGTCACGGGACAGTTTTCGACGAGCAGTACTTC. The encoded protein is CASSHGTVFDEQYF.

The chain uses TRBV6-1 and TRBJ1-2, with D unclear. Germline V CDR1 and CDR2: MNHNS, SASEGT. The CDR3 covers 11 residues. With 1 base removed from V and 6 bases from J, the gap between germline ends came to 3 bases. Written as DNA, the CDR3 is TGTGCCAGCAGTGAAGACGATGGCTACACCTTC. It encodes CASSEDDGYTF.

In the case of this clonotype: A read error may account for a junction end that differs from germline. This chain links TRBV20-1 with TRBJ2-3; D perhaps matches TRBD2 (7 bases). The CDR3 consists of 14 residues. In germline, CDR1 is DFQATT, CDR2 SNEGSKA (reference sequence). CDR3 amino acids: CSARGALSSETQYF. CDR3 DNA sequence: TGCAGTGCTCGGGGGGCCTTGTCATCAGAGACGCAGTATTTT.

This clonotype was detected ten times or more. The chain recombines TRBV5-4 with TRBJ1-4, with D possibly being TRBD1 (6 bases). In germline, CDR1 is SGHNT, CDR2 YYREEE (reference sequence). V was pared by 0 bases and J by 3 bases, with 18 bases between. The CDR3 is made up of 18 amino acids. DNA for the CDR3: TGTGCCAGCAGCTTGGCCGGGGGGGCGGCCGGCCCTAATGAAAAACTGTTTTTT. It yields the protein CASSLAGGAAGPNEKLFF.

This clonotype was seen a few times. The V call is TRBV29-1, the J call TRBJ1-4, with 9 positions matching TRBD1. The CDR3 runs to 13 residues. With V trimmed by 8 bases and J by 6 bases, 7 bases remained unmatched. The germline V gene encodes CDR1 SQVTM and CDR2 ANQGSEA. The CDR3 loop reads CSIPGQGDEKLFF. The DNA of the CDR3 is TGCAGCATTCCGGGACAGGGAGATGAAAAACTGTTTTTT.

This clonotype was detected ten times or more. The rearrangement joins TRBV28 to TRBJ2-3; TRBD1 might be the D (5 bases). The CDR3 length is 14 residues. CDR1 is MDHEN and CDR2 is SYDVKM in the germline V gene. Deletions cut 2 bases from V and 6 bases from J, with 12 bases between. The CDR3 DNA reads TGTGCCAGCAGTTTAAACTCCAGGGCGGATACGCAGTATTTT. Protein sequence: CASSLNSRADTQYF.

In regard to this clonotype: A read error may produce the germline difference seen at one junction end. The V and J genes are TRBV7-2 and TRBJ2-3; D unclear. The CDR3 spans 13 residues. Germline values: CDR1 SGHTA, CDR2 FQGNSA. CDR3 in DNA: TGTGCCGGCAGACTCGGTCAACCGGATACGCAGTATTTT. Protein: CAGRLGQPDTQYF.

Concerning this clonotype: Since a much larger clone is just one base distant, this may be a read error. The chain combines TRBV12-3 or TRBV12-4 with TRBJ1-2; D possibly corresponds to TRBD1 (5 bases). CDR3 length: 14 residues. In DNA form, the CDR3 reads TGTGTCAGCAGCCTGACTCCCAGGGTGGAGGGCTACACCTTC. Amino acid sequence: CVSSLTPRVEGYTF.

The chain couples TRBV12-3 or TRBV12-4 to TRBJ1-1, with no clear D. Trimming removed 2 bases from V and 1 base from J, with 11 bases in between. There are 15 residues in the CDR3. CDR3 coding DNA: TGTGCCAGCAGTTTAATGGATTCAGGGAACACTGAAGCTTTCTTT. This translates into CASSLMDSGNTEAFF.

Turning to this clonotype: A much larger clone is a single base away; this may be a read error. The chain uses TRBV3-1 and TRBJ1-2, with a possible D match to TRBD1 (5 bases). Germline V gene sequence: CDR1 LGHDT, CDR2 YNNKEL (reference sequence). CDR3 length: 15 residues. The CDR3 protein is CAGSQGEGSNYGYTF. CDR3 bases: TGTGCCGGCAGCCAAGGCGAGGGGTCGAACTATGGCTACACCTTC.